This is a list of T cell receptor beta chains from one sample in a study of shared clonotypes between healthy human individuals. Here immunoSEQ multiplex PCR was the method, and the copy in TCRdb shows in-frame clones only, minus some. The sample records under 2.5 million clones, 80% to 95% being singletons. The specimen sequenced was naive CD4+ T cells from PBMCs. The receptors here all came from a man aged 18 to 30 in good health. Some clones in this sample may be carry-over from other donors' samples. Each CDR3 is given with its conserved first and last residue. D genes are given only for firm matches. Size is stated for part of the rows, as once, few or many counts, or as a class when the clone is expanded.

size	V	D	J	DNA	CDR3
once	TRBV7-2	NA	TRBJ2-6	TGTGCCAGCACCCTGGGAGGGGCCAACGTCCTGACTTTC	CASTLGGANVLTF
NA	TRBV7-2	NA	TRBJ2-1	TGTGCCAGCAGCTTATATGAGGTCGATGAGCAGTTCTTC	CASSLYEVDEQFF
NA	TRBV29-1	NA	TRBJ2-1	TGCAGCGTTGTTTCGGTAGCGGCCTCCTACAATGAGCAGTTCTTC	CSVVSVAASYNEQFF
NA	TRBV9	NA	TRBJ2-1	TGTGCCAGCAGCGTAGCCCCGAGCTCCTACAATGAGCAGTTCTTC	CASSVAPSSYNEQFF
NA	TRBV28	NA	TRBJ1-5	TGTGCCAGCAGTTCCCCCAGCTATCAGCCCCAGCATTTT	CASSSPSYQPQHF
NA	TRBV7-2	NA	TRBJ2-7	TGTGCCAGCAGCTTAGGCGGGACACCCTCCTACGAGCAGTACTTC	CASSLGGTPSYEQYF
NA	TRBV4-1	NA	TRBJ2-5	TGCGCCAGCAGCTCAAGACGGTTCCAAGAGACCCAGTACTTC	CASSSRRFQETQYF
NA	TRBV7-3	TRBD1	TRBJ1-2	TGTGCCAGCAGCCAAACTGCCGGACAGGGGTTCGATGGCTACACCTTC	CASSQTAGQGFDGYTF
NA	TRBV5-8	TRBD2	TRBJ2-1	TGTGCCAGCAGCGTGGGACTAGCGAGTATGGTGAATGAGCAGTTCTTC	CASSVGLASMVNEQFF
few	TRBV28	NA	TRBJ1-1	TGTGCCAGCAGTGGACATTTCACTGAAGCTTTCTTT	CASSGHFTEAFF
NA	TRBV5-1	NA	TRBJ1-1	TGCGCCAGCAGCTTGGTCAGTTCTGGGAACACTGAAGCTTTCTTT	CASSLVSSGNTEAFF
NA	TRBV4-1	NA	TRBJ1-5	TGCGCCAGCAGCCAAGGTCCCCCGGGGGGTCAGCCCCAGCATTTT	CASSQGPPGGQPQHF
few	TRBV6-5	NA	TRBJ1-6	TGTGCCAGCAGTATCGACAGATATAATTCACCCCTCCACTTT	CASSIDRYNSPLHF